This TCR beta chain was obtained from a study of brain T cells in children with intractable seizures. Sequencing was performed with immunoSEQ multiplex PCR; in TCRdb, only in-frame clones are kept and a portion is missing. The sample carries 110,000 or so clones, roughly 94% recorded once. Losses at the gene ends were 5 bases for V and 1 base for J; bases not matched to a gene: 5. Germline CDR1 is MNHEY and CDR2 is SMNVEV (reference sequence). The CDR3 has 15 residues. V gene TRBV27 combines with J gene TRBJ1-2; 9 bases fit TRBD1. This material consisted of peripheral blood, taken at surgery. The sequence was collected from a boy in the first two years of life with hemimegalencephaly and intractable seizures. The CDR3 spells CASSPWTGVNYGYTF. CDR3 in DNA: TGTGCCAGCAGTCCCTGGACAGGGGTTAACTATGGCTACACCTTC.